This paragraph covers one T cell receptor beta chain sequence. This sample was taken from a study of blood T cells in healthy people across ages. Together with a sample-barcoded 5' primer, a J-beta primer mix was included in a second PCR lasting roughly 6 to 12 cycles. TCRdb ran MiXCR on the 5' RACE reads and lists one entry per CDR3 protein. In the table there are approximately 960,000 distinct CDR3 sequences, around 29% of which are singletons. Germline lookup yields CDR1 SGHVS and CDR2 FQNEAQ. This CDR3 region has 14 residues. The same data also went into a second study, on T cells of mothers and their children. That study adds: cDNA was synthesized from all extracted RNA at about 1.5 ug per reaction.

This receptor was identified in a woman aged 40 to 50 in good health. Material for sequencing was blood. The chain links TRBV7-8 to TRBJ2-4; 8 nucleotides align to TRBD2. The last part of the DNA fits TRBJ2-5 better; the J call may be wrong. The CDR3 sequence is CATARSGGQETQYF. The CDR3, as DNA: TGTGCCACCGCAAGGAGCGGGGGACAAGAGACCCAGTACTTC.